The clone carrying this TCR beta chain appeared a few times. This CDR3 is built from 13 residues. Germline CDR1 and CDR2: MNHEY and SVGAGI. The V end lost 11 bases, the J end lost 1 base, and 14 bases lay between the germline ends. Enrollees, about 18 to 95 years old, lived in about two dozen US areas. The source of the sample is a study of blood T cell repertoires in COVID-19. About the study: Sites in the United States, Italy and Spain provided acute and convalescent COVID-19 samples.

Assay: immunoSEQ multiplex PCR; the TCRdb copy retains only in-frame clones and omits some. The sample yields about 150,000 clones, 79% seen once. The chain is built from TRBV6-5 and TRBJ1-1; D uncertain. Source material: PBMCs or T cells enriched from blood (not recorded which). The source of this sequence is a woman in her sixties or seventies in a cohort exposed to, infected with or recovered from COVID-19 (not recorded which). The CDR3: CAVGVYGNTEAFF. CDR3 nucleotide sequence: TGTGCCGTCGGAGTGTACGGGAACACTGAAGCTTTCTTT.